This record covers a single T cell receptor beta chain. As yet, its antigen is unknown. This sample was included in a study of response to subunit inactivated influenza vaccine. Findings and caveats of the study: Authors suggested each seasonal influenza vaccination recruits few new T cells.

One entry per CDR3 protein results from TCRdb running MiXCR on the RT-PCR reads. Here the sample spans about 500,000 distinct CDR3 sequences, approximately 15% being singletons. The CDR3 is made up of 18 amino acids. The V end was cut by 0 bases, the J end by 0 bases, with 16 bases between. CDR1 is LGHNA, CDR2 YSLEER, per germline. V is TRBV4-3 and J is TRBJ2-3; D is possibly TRBD1 (6 bases). The origin of this receptor is a man aged 50-75 years who received an inactivated influenza vaccine. The input for sequencing was CD4+ T cells sorted from PBMCs, taken approximately 25 months after vaccination. The CDR3 nucleotides are TGCGCCAGCAGCCAAGAACCTCTAGGACAGATTAGCACAGATACGCAGTATTTT. It specifies CASSQEPLGQISTDTQYF.